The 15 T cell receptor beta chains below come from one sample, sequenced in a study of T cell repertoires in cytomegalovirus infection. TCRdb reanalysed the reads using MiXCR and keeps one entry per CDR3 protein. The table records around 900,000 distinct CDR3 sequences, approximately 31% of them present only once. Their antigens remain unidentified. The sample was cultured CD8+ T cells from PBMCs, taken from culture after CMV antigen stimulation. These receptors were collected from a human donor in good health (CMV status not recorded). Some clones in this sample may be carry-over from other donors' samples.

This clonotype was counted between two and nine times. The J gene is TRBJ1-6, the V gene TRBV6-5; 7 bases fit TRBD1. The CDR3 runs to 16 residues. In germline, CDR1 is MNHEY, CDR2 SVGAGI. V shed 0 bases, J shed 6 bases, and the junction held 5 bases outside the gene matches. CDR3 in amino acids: CASSYSTGQPNSPLHF. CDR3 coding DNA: TGTGCCAGCAGTTACTCGACGGGACAGCCTAATTCACCCCTCCACTTT.

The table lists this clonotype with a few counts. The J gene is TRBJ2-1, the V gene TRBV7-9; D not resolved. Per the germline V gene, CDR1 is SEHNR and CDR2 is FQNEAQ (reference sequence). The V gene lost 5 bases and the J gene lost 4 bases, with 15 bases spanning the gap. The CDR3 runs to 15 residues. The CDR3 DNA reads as TGTGCCAGCAGCCATACCAAACGGTTATACAATGAGCAGTTCTTC. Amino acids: CASSHTKRLYNEQFF.

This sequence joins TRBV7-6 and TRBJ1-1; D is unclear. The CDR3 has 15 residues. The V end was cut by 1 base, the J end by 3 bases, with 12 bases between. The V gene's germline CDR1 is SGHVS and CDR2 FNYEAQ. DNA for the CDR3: TGTGCCAGCAGCTTAGGCGTAATGAGTTACACTGAAGCTTTCTTT. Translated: CASSLGVMSYTEAFF.

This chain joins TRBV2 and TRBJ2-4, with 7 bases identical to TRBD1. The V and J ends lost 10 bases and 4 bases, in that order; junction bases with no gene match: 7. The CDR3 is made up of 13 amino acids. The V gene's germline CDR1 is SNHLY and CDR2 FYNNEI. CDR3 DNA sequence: TGTGCCACCTTGGGACAGAGGAAAAACATTCAGTACTTC. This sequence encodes CATLGQRKNIQYF.

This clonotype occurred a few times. The CDR3 sequence is CASSQEVGSREQFF. In nucleotides, the CDR3 is TGCGCCAGCAGCCAAGAAGTAGGGAGCCGGGAGCAGTTCTTC. The V call is TRBV4-1, the J call TRBJ2-1; D might be TRBD2 (5 bases). The CDR3 runs 14 residues. Germline V lookup: CDR1 MGHRA, CDR2 YSYEKL. V was shortened by 0 bases and J by 10 bases, with 13 bases between the two germline ends.

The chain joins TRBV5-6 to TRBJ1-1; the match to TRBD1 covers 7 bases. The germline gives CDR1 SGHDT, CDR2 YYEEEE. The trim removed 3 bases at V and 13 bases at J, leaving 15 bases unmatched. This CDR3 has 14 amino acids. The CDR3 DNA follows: TGTGCCAGCAGCTCAGGGGGGGAATCTCGAAGTGGTTTCTTT. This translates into CASSSGGESRSGFF.

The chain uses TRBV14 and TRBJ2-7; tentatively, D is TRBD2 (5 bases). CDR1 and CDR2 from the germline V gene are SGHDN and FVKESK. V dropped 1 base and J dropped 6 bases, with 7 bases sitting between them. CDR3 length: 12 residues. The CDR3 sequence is CASSQGGIEQYF. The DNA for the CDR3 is TGTGCCAGCAGCCAAGGAGGGATCGAGCAGTACTTC. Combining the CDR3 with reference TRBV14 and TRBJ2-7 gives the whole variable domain EAGVTQFPSHSVIEKGQTVTLRCDPISGHDNLYWYRRVMGKEIKFLLHFVKESKQDESGMPNNRFLAERTGGTYSTLKVQPAELEDSGVYFCASSQGGIEQYFGPGTRLTVT.

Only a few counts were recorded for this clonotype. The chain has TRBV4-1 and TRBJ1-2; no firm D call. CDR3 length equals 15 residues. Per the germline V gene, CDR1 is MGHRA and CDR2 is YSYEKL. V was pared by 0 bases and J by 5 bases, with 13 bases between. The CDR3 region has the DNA TGCGCCAGCAGCCAAGACGTGGCCGATACATATGGCTACACCTTC. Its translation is CASSQDVADTYGYTF.

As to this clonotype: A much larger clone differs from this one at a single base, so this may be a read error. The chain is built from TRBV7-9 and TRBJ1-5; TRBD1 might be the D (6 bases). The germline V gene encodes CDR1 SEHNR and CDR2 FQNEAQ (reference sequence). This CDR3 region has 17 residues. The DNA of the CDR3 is TGTGCCGGCAGCCTCCTGGACAGCAACGTTGGCAATCAGCCCCAGCATTTT. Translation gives CAGSLLDSNVGNQPQHF. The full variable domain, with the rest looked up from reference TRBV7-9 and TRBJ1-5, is DTGVSQNPRHKITKRGQNVTFRCDPISEHNRLYWYRQTLGQGPEFLTYFQNEAQLEKSRLLSDRFSAERPKGSFSTLEIQRTEQGDSAMYLCAGSLLDSNVGNQPQHFGDGTRLSIL.

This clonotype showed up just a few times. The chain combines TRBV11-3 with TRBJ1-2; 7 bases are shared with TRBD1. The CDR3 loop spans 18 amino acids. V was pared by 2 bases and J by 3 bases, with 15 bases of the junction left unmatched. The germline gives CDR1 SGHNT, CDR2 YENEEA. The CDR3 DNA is TGTGCCAGCAGCTTACGCCTCGACAGGGAGGGAAGATACTATGGCTACACCTTC. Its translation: CASSLRLDREGRYYGYTF. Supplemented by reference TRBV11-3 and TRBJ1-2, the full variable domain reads EAGVVQSPRYKIIEKKQPVAFWCNPISGHNTLYWYLQNLGQGPELLIRYENEEAVDDSQLPKDRFSAERLKGVDSTLKIQPAELGDSAVYLCASSLRLDREGRYYGYTFGSGTRLTVV.

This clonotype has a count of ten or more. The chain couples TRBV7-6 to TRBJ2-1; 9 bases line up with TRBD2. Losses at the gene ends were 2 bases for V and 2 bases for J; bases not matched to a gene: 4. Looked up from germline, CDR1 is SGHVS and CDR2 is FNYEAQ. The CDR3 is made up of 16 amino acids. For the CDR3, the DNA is TGTGCCAGCAGCTTATTAGCGGGGGTCCCCTACAATGAGCAGTTCTTC. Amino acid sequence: CASSLLAGVPYNEQFF.

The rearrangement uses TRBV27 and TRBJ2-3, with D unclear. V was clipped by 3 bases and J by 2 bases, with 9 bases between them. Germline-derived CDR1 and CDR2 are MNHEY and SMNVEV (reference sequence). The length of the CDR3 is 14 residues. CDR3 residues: CASSFQLLTDTQYF. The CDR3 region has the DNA TGTGCCAGCAGTTTTCAACTTCTCACAGATACGCAGTATTTT.

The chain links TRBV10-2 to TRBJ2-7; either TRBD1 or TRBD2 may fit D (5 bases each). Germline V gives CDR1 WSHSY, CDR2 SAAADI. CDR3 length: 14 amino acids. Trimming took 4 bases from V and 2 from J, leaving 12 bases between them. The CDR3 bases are TGCGCCAGCAGTGCGGGACGGGCAACCTACGAGCAGTACTTC. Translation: CASSAGRATYEQYF.

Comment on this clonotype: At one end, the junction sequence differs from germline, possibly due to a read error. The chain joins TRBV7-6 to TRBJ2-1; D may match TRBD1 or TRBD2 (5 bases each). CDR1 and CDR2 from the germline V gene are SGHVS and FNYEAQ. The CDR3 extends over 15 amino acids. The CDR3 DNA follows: TGTGCCGGCAGCTTAGTTGTGGGAAGAGGGGATGAGCAGTTCTTC. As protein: CAGSLVVGRGDEQFF.

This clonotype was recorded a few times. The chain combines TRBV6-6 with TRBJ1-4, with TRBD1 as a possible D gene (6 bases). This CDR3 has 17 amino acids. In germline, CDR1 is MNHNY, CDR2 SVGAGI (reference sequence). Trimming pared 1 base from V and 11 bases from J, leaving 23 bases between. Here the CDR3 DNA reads TGTGCCAGCAGTTACTTACTTGACAGGCGGGGTTTGAGCAAACTGTTTTTT. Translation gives CASSYLLDRRGLSKLFF.